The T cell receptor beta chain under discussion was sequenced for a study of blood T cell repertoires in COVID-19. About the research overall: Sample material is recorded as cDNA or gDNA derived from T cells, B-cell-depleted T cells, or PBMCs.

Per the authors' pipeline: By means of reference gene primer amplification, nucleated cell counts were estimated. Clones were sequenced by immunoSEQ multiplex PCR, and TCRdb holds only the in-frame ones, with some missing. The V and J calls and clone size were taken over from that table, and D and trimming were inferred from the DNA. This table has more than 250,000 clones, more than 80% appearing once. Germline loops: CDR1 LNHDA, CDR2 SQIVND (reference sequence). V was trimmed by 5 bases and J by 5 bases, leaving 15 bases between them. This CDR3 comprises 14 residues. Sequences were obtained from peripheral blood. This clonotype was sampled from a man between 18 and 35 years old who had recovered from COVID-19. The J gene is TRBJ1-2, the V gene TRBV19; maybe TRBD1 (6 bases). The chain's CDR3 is CASSADTGLYGYTF. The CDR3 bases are TGTGCCAGTAGTGCCGATACAGGGCTTTATGGCTACACCTTC.